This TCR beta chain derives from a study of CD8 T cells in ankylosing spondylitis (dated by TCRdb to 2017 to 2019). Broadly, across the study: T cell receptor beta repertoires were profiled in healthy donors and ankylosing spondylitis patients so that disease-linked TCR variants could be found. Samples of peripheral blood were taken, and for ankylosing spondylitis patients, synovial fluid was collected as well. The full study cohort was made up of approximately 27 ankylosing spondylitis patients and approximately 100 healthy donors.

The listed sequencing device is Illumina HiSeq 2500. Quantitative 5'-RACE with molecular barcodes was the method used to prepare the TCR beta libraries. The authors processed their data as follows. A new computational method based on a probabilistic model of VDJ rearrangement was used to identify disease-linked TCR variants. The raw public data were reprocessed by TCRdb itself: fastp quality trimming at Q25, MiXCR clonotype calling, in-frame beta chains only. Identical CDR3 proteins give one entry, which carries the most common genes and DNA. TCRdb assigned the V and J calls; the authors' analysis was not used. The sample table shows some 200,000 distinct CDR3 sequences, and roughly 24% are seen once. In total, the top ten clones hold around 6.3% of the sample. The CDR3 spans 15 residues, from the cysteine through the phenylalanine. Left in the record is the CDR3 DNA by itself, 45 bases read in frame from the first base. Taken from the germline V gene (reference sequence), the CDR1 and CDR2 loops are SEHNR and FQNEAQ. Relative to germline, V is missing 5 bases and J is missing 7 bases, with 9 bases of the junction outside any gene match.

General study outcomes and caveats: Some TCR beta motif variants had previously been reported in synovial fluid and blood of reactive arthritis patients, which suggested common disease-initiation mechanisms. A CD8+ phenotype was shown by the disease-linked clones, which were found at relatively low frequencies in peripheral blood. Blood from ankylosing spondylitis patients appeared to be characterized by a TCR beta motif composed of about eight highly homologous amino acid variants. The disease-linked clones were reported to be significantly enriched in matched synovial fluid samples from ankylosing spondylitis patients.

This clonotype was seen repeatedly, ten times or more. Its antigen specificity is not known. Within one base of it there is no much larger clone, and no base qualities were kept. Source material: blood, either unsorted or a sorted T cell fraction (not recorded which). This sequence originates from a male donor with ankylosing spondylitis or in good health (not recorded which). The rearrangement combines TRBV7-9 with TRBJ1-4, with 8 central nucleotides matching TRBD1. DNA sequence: TGTGCCAGCAGCATCGGACAGGGTGAGAGTGAAAAACTGTTTTTT. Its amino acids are CASSIGQGESEKLFF.